This T cell receptor (beta chain) was identified in a study of beta chain features in type 1 diabetes. Whole-study results and caveats: There was a possibility that cDNA sequencing over-represented cells with high TCR expression. Across all four CD4+ subsets, people with type 1 diabetes showed modestly shorter TCRB CDR3s. A definitive answer on HLA type influencing TCRB rearrangement was not reached here. Reduced insertions and increased deletions marked VDJ junctions in type 1 diabetes patients.

With respect to this clone: Its antigen remains unidentified.

The entirety of the isolated RNA underwent reverse transcription, so expressed TCRB transcripts were sequenced. Only in-frame clones appear in the TCRdb table, and some are missing; sequencing was by immunoSEQ multiplex PCR. The table records about 320,000 clones, 14% of them present only once. Deletions cut 0 bases from V and 6 bases from J, with 14 bases between. The germline CDR1 and CDR2 sequences are SGHAT and FQNNGV. This CDR3 comprises 15 residues. This TCR derives from a man aged 25 to 40 in good health. The chain links TRBV11-2 to TRBJ2-5; possible D gene TRBD1, 6 bases. The source material was central memory CD4+ T cells from blood. The CDR3 loop is CASSLEGGRRKTQYF. The CDR3 region has the DNA TGTGCCAGCAGCTTAGAAGGGGGTAGACGGAAGACCCAGTACTTC.